Included here is one T cell receptor (beta chain) sequence, with context. CDR3 length: 17 amino acids. J lost 7 bases, V lost 5 bases, and 16 bases had no gene match. From germline, CDR1 is MGHRA and CDR2 YSYEKL. Time point indicated: blood from clinic visit 5 months post-surgery; TSC patient then seizure free. This record belongs to a study of brain T cells in children with intractable seizures. Clones were read by immunoSEQ multiplex PCR, and TCRdb kept only the in-frame ones, dropping some. The sample carries about 340,000 clones, 93% recorded once. The chain is built from TRBV4-1 and TRBJ2-5; TRBD2 matches at 10 bases. The clonotype was recovered from a boy younger than two with tuberous sclerosis and intractable seizures. The specimen comprised peripheral blood, sampled 4 to 5 months after surgery. In nucleotides, the CDR3 is TGCGCCAGCAGCTCCGGACTAGCGGCAGGGAGACGGGGGACCCAGTACTTC. This translates into CASSSGLAAGRRGTQYF.